The sample holds a few counts of the clone carrying this T cell receptor beta chain. Its matching antigen is unknown. TCRdb recomputed calls from the RACE reads with MiXCR, one row per CDR3 protein. The sample has about 73,000 distinct CDR3 sequences; 8.5% to 9% are singletons. The CDR3 runs to 16 residues. Trimming pared 10 bases from V and 0 bases from J, leaving 19 bases between. As to time point: patch test 2, 6 weeks after DPC sensitization. The treatment: therapeutic diphenylcyclopropenone sensitization with weekly scalp DPC. Ahead of each patch test application, blood was drawn. The sample is drawn from a study of human T cells and chemical hapten exposure. Study overall: For the roughly 25-week duration of the study, patients were given weekly doses of diphenylcyclopropenone on the scalp.

Study-level points and caveats: TCRs exceeding a frequency of 1 in 1000 stayed unchanged under DPC sensitization.

This chain uses TRBV12-3 or TRBV12-4 with TRBJ2-1; possibly TRBD1 for D (7 bases). The clonotype originates from a woman aged 45-60 years with alopecia areata. Some clones in this sample may be carry-over from other donors' samples. The sequencing used whole blood, collected in connection with sensitization to the hapten diphenylcyclopropenone (DPC). DNA of the CDR3: TGTGCCACCCGAGGGGGCGGGGAGAGCTCCTACAATGAGCAGTTCTTC. This encodes CATRGGGESSYNEQFF.